This passage covers 26 T cell receptor beta chains from one sample sequenced in a study of T cells in Graves' hyperthyroidism and ophthalmopathy. TCR beta CDR3 regions were amplified from RNA transcripts. The primer set for the first-round RT-PCR of the TCR CDR3 was HTBI. TCRdb passed the multiplex PCR reads through MiXCR, listing each CDR3 protein once. Of 660,000 or so distinct CDR3 sequences in the sample, more than 20% are singletons; the top ten hold under 35%. Sequenced input: blood. The receptor source for this set is a man younger than 40 with Graves' ophthalmopathy.

The rearrangement links TRBV19 to TRBJ1-1, with D possibly matching TRBD1 (6 bases). In germline, CDR1 is LNHDA, CDR2 SQIVND (reference sequence). V dropped 3 bases and J dropped 0 bases, with 14 bases sitting between them. CDR3 length equals 16 residues. CDR3 nucleotide sequence: TGTGCCAGTAGTATCCCCGAGGACAGCATGAACACTGAAGCTTTCTTT. Translating gives CASSIPEDSMNTEAFF.

This clonotype was observed at least ten times. V gene TRBV2 combines with J gene TRBJ2-3; TRBD1 matches at 9 bases. Trimming cost V 6 bases and J 3 bases; bases outside gene matches: 4. From germline, CDR1 is SNHLY and CDR2 FYNNEI. This CDR3 has 14 amino acids. Here the CDR3 DNA reads TGTGCCAGCAGAAAGGACAGGGGAACAGATACGCAGTATTTT. This codes for CASRKDRGTDTQYF.

This clonotype came up a few times. The chain has TRBV27 and TRBJ2-1, with 10 nucleotides matching TRBD2. J lost 5 bases, V lost 2 bases, and 3 bases had no gene match. Germline V lookup: CDR1 MNHEY, CDR2 SMNVEV (reference sequence). The CDR3 totals 15 residues. The CDR3 is CASSLSTSGDNEQFF. For the CDR3, the DNA is TGTGCCAGCAGTTTAAGTACTAGCGGGGACAATGAGCAGTTCTTC.

V usage is TRBV27 and J usage is TRBJ1-4; maybe TRBD1 (6 bases). CDR3 size: 15 residues. Looked up from germline, CDR1 is MNHEY and CDR2 is SMNVEV (reference sequence). V was clipped by 0 bases and J by 8 bases, with 13 bases between them. The CDR3 spells CASSLSSGAYEKLFF. CDR3 in DNA: TGTGCCAGCAGTTTATCTTCGGGGGCATACGAAAAACTGTTTTTT.

The V gene is TRBV14, the J gene TRBJ2-1, with 10 bases identical to TRBD2. The CDR3 totals 15 residues. In germline, CDR1 is SGHDN, CDR2 FVKESK. V lost 3 bases to trimming and J lost 7 bases; unmatched junction nucleotides: 6. The CDR3 DNA reads as TGTGCCAGCAGCCAGCGCGGACTAGCGGATAATGAGCAGTTCTTC. Translation gives CASSQRGLADNEQFF.

This clonotype was found a few times. The chain joins TRBV20-1 to TRBJ1-1, with D perhaps TRBD1 (5 bases). The germline V gene encodes CDR1 DFQATT and CDR2 SNEGSKA (reference sequence). The V and J ends lost 5 bases and 0 bases respectively, with 19 bases between them. The CDR3 runs to 16 residues. The CDR3 loop is CSAWGVYSIMNTEAFF. The DNA for the CDR3 is TGCAGTGCTTGGGGGGTCTACTCGATCATGAACACTGAAGCTTTCTTT.

This chain connects TRBV3-1 to TRBJ2-7; D may be TRBD2 (7 bases). Germline V gene data show CDR1 as LGHDT and CDR2 as YNNKEL (reference sequence). Trimming left V 6 bases short and J 2 bases short, with 17 bases between. This CDR3 has 15 amino acids. The CDR3 DNA is TGTGCCAGCAGTCCCGGCGGGGGCGCGCCCTACGAGCAGTACTTC. It codes for CASSPGGGAPYEQYF.

This clonotype was recorded a few times. The V call is TRBV5-1, the J call TRBJ2-3, with D unclear. V was trimmed by 7 bases and J by 6 bases, leaving 9 bases between them. The CDR3 is made up of 11 amino acids. The germline V gene encodes CDR1 SGHRS and CDR2 YFSETQ. The CDR3 loop is CASQASDTQYF. DNA of the CDR3: TGCGCCAGCCAAGCTTCGGATACGCAGTATTTT.

The sample holds a few counts of this clonotype. The genes are TRBV27 and TRBJ1-2, with 8 bases fitting TRBD1. V was pared by 5 bases and J by 5 bases, with 10 bases of the junction left unmatched. The CDR3 consists of 15 residues. CDR1 and CDR2 (germline): MNHEY, SMNVEV (reference sequence). In DNA form, the CDR3 reads TGTGCCAGCAGTCCAGGGGGGACAGGAGGATATGGCTACACCTTC. Translating it yields CASSPGGTGGYGYTF.

With respect to this clonotype: It may be a read error: a sequence one base away is much more abundant. The rearrangement links TRBV27 to TRBJ2-7, with TRBD1 matching 9 bases. The CDR3 length is 15 residues. Germline CDR1 and CDR2: MNHEY and SMNVEV (reference sequence). Trimming at V came to 3 bases and at J to 7 bases, leaving 10 bases not matched to a gene. CDR3 residues: CASSFRGQGPGEQYF. CDR3 bases: TGTGCCAGCAGTTTTAGGGGACAGGGTCCCGGGGAGCAGTACTTC.

This chain uses TRBV7-2 with TRBJ1-3; D might be TRBD1 (5 bases). Trimming left V 0 bases short and J 0 bases short, with 9 bases between. Germline loops: CDR1 SGHTA, CDR2 FQGNSA. The CDR3 has 16 residues. CDR3 bases: TGTGCCAGCAGCTTAGCCGGGACCCTCTCTGGAAACACCATATATTTT. It codes for CASSLAGTLSGNTIYF.

Worth noting for this clonotype: Since a much larger clone is just one base distant, this may be a read error. Because it lacks the conserved phenylalanine or tryptophan at the end, this CDR3 is likely a read error. The chain uses TRBV18 and TRBJ1-1, with unresolved D. V shed 6 bases and J shed 0 bases, with 20 bases lying between them. The CDR3 totals 17 residues. Germline CDR1 is KGHSH and CDR2 is LQKENI. CDR3 nucleotides: TGTGCCAGCTCGCTCCTTCCCGCCGGTACAGTGAACACTGAAGCTTTCCTT. Residues: CASSLLPAGTVNTEAFL.

V and J are TRBV7-3 and TRBJ2-1; D is undetermined. The CDR3 totals 14 residues. Trimming pared 2 bases from V and 4 bases from J, leaving 9 bases between. In germline, CDR1 is SGHTA, CDR2 FQGTGA. CDR3 DNA: TGTGCCAGCAGCTTAGGGTGGGGTTACAATGAGCAGTTCTTC. Residues: CASSLGWGYNEQFF.

This clonotype was observed a handful of times. V is TRBV6-1 and J is TRBJ2-2, with D possibly matching TRBD1 (5 bases). The V and J ends lost 8 bases and 1 base respectively, with 11 bases between them. CDR3 length equals 14 residues. CDR1 MNHNS and CDR2 SASEGT come from the germline V gene. In nucleotides, the CDR3 is TGTGCCAGCCGCTATGGACAGAACACCGGGGAGCTGTTTTTT. It yields the protein CASRYGQNTGELFF.

The J gene is TRBJ2-1, the V gene TRBV27, with a weak D call TRBD2 (6 bases). V lost 5 bases to trimming and J lost 4 bases, with 15 bases between them. Germline CDR1 MNHEY, CDR2 SMNVEV (reference sequence). This CDR3 is built from 15 residues. CDR3 residues: CASSTPGLKYNEQFF. DNA for the CDR3: TGTGCCAGCAGTACCCCAGGACTAAAGTACAATGAGCAGTTCTTC.

The chain recombines TRBV7-2 with TRBJ2-3; the match to TRBD2 covers 11 bases. Germline V gives CDR1 SGHTA, CDR2 FQGNSA. The V and J ends lost 5 bases and 2 bases, in that order; junction bases with no gene match: 6. This CDR3 contains 16 residues. The DNA for the CDR3 is TGTGCCAGCAGCCCGTGGACTAGCGGGTTCACAGATACGCAGTATTTT. This gives the protein CASSPWTSGFTDTQYF.

This clonotype was counted many times. The rearrangement links TRBV11-3 to TRBJ2-7; 11 bases are shared with TRBD1. The V and J ends lost 5 bases and 5 bases, in that order; junction bases with no gene match: 5. From germline, CDR1 is SGHNT and CDR2 YENEEA. This CDR3 spans 14 amino acids. The DNA for the CDR3 is TGTGCCAGCAGCCAAGGACAGGGGGCAGACGAGCAGTACTTC. The encoded protein is CASSQGQGADEQYF.

This clonotype was picked up a small number of times. This chain connects TRBV28 to TRBJ1-5; 9 nucleotides match TRBD1. CDR1 is MDHEN and CDR2 is SYDVKM in the germline V gene. The CDR3 length is 17 residues. V lost 4 bases, J lost 0 bases, and 7 bases stayed unmatched. Written as DNA, the CDR3 is TGTGCCAGCAGTTCGCTACAGGGGGCGTTTAGCAATCAGCCCCAGCATTTT. Its translation: CASSSLQGAFSNQPQHF. The full variable domain, rest sourced from reference TRBV28 and TRBJ1-5, is DVKVTQSSRYLVKRTGEKVFLECVQDMDHENMFWYRQDPGLGLRLIYFSYDVKMKEKGDIPEGYSVSREKKERFSLILESASTNQTSMYLCASSSLQGAFSNQPQHFGDGTRLSIL.

The J gene is TRBJ2-2, the V gene TRBV7-3, with 7 positions matching TRBD2. The V gene end was trimmed by 2 bases and the J gene end by 7 bases; junction bases not matched to a gene: 10. The CDR3 is 16 residues long. Per the germline V gene, CDR1 is SGHTA and CDR2 is FQGTGA. CDR3 DNA: TGTGCCAGCAGCTTACAGCCTGGACTAGTCGGCGGGGAGCTGTTTTTT. Translating it yields CASSLQPGLVGGELFF.

The chain joins TRBV18 to TRBJ2-3, with TRBD1 as a possible D gene (6 bases). The V end lost 2 bases, the J end lost 2 bases, and 11 bases lay between the germline ends. The CDR3 contains 15 residues. Germline V gene sequence: CDR1 KGHSH, CDR2 LQKENI. CDR3 sequence reads: CASSPETGYTDTQYF. The DNA for the CDR3 is TGTGCCAGCTCACCAGAGACAGGTTACACAGATACGCAGTATTTT.

This clonotype appeared many times. V usage is TRBV28 and J usage is TRBJ2-1; 11 nucleotides align to TRBD2. This CDR3 spans 18 amino acids. J lost 0 bases, V lost 3 bases, and 7 bases had no gene match. Germline-derived CDR1 and CDR2 are MDHEN and SYDVKM. The CDR3 loop is CASSFPITSGSSYNEQFF. The DNA of the CDR3 is TGTGCCAGCAGTTTCCCTATAACTAGCGGGAGCTCCTACAATGAGCAGTTCTTC.

CDR3: CASSYATDTDTQYF. The CDR3 DNA reads as TGTGCCAGCAGTTATGCTACAGACACAGATACGCAGTATTTT. This sequence joins TRBV6-5 and TRBJ2-3; D uncertain. V lost 3 bases, J lost 2 bases, and 9 bases lay in between. Per germline, CDR1 MNHEY and CDR2 SVGAGI. The CDR3 totals 14 residues.

This clonotype showed up just a few times. CDR3 in amino acids: CASSDGRGPSDTQYF. The CDR3 DNA reads as TGTGCCAGCAGTGATGGTAGGGGGCCTTCGGATACGCAGTATTTT. The V call is TRBV6-1, the J call TRBJ2-3; TRBD1 agrees at 7 bases. The CDR3 runs to 15 residues. V lost 3 bases to trimming and J lost 6 bases; unmatched junction nucleotides: 9. The germline CDR1 and CDR2 sequences are MNHNS and SASEGT.

CDR3 nucleotides: TGCAGCGCCCGAGTCGAGTATAAGCAGTACTTC. It yields the protein CSARVEYKQYF. The gene calls are TRBV29-1 and TRBJ2-7; D call uncertain. This CDR3 has 11 residues. CDR1 and CDR2 from the germline V gene are SQVTM and ANQGSEA. V lost 7 bases, J lost 8 bases, and 15 bases lay in between.

This clonotype was picked up a small number of times. This chain connects TRBV2 to TRBJ2-7; unclear D gene. V lost 11 bases to trimming and J lost 0 bases, with 11 bases between them. This CDR3 has 12 residues. CDR1 and CDR2 (germline): SNHLY, FYNNEI. CDR3 protein: CAGGSLSYEQYF. The CDR3 nucleotides are TGTGCCGGCGGTAGTCTCTCCTACGAGCAGTACTTC.

This clonotype showed up just once. This sequence joins TRBV7-9 and TRBJ1-3; 10 bases line up with TRBD1. The trim removed 5 bases at V and 0 bases at J, leaving 7 bases unmatched. Germline V gene sequence: CDR1 SEHNR, CDR2 FQNEAQ (reference sequence). The CDR3 has 17 amino acids. The CDR3 region is CASSLATGGHSGNTIYF. In DNA form, the CDR3 reads TGTGCCAGCAGCCTCGCGACAGGGGGCCACTCTGGAAACACCATATATTTT.